This entry describes one T cell receptor (beta chain). What it binds is not known. Oncomine TCR Beta short-read sequencing was applied to DNA from cultured CD4+ T cells. TCRdb re-called the PCR reads through MiXCR, storing one row per CDR3 protein. The data hold about 13,000 distinct CDR3 sequences, with approximately 60% observed a single time. This sample is part of a study of vaccination and CD4 T cells after COVID-19. Study-level background: Convalescent individuals numbered four females and six males, two being Hispanic. As control conditions, cultures were given either a CEFX pool serving as positive control, an HIV-1 Nef pool, or no peptide at all.

CDR1 is SGHNT and CDR2 is YYREEE in the germline V gene (reference sequence). The CDR3 spans 17 residues. Germline trimming cut 4 bases from V and 2 bases from J; bases unmatched to any gene: 10. Treatment described: 10-day PBMC culture with coronavirus spike peptide pools or control peptides (ViraFEST assay). The source of this sequence is a human donor who had recovered from COVID-19. The sequenced sample consisted of CD4+ T cells from blood, cultured in vitro. The chain couples TRBV5-4 to TRBJ2-3, with 10 bases identical to TRBD2. The CDR3 bases are TGTGCCAGCAGCGCACCGGGACTAGCGATTAACACAGATACGCAGTATTTT. Its protein is CASSAPGLAINTDTQYF.